This T cell receptor beta chain emerged from a study of synovial regulatory T cells in juvenile arthritis. Study-level findings and limits: Inflammation-associated Treg cells in blood had less TCR diversity than the remaining blood Treg cells.

CDR3 length: 15 residues. The DNA sequence is not available. The germline gives CDR1 SGHRS, CDR2 YFSETQ. Measured with immunoSEQ multiplex PCR; TCRdb has only the in-frame clones, and not every one. This sample contains 9,000 to 10,000 clones. Concerning this clone itself: As yet, its antigen is unknown.

Specimen: Treg cells from blood. Regarding subset: HLA-DR+ inflammation-associated blood Treg cells. The chain links TRBV5-1 to TRBJ2-2; as DNA is missing, the TRBD1 call by TCRdb cannot be tested. This clonotype was obtained from a donor aged 2-30 years with juvenile idiopathic arthritis. CDR3: CASSFQGQGRRELFF.